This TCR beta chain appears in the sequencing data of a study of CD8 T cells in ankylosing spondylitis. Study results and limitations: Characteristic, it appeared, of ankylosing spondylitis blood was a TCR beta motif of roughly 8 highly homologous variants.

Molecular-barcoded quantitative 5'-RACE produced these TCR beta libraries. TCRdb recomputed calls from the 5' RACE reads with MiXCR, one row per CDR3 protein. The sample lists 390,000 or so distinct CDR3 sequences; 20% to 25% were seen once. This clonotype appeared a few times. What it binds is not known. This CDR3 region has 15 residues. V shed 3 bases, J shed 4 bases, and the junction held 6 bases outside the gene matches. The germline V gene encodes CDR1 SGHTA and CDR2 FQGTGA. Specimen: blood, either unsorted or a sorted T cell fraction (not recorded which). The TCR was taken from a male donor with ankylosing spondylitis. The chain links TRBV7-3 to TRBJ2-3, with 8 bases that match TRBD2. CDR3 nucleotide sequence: TGTGCCAGCAGCTTGGAGCGGGAGAGGGCAGATACGCAGTATTTT. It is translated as CASSLERERADTQYF.